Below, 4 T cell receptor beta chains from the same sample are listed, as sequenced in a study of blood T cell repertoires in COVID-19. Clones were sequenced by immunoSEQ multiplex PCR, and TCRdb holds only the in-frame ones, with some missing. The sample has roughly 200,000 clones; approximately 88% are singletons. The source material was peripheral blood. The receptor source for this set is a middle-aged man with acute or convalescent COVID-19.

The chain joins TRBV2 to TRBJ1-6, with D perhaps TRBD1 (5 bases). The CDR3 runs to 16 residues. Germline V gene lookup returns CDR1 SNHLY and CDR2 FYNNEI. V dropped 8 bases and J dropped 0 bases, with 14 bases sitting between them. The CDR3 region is CASLWGRSSYNSPLHF. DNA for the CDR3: TGTGCCAGCCTTTGGGGGAGGAGCTCCTATAATTCACCCCTCCACTTT.

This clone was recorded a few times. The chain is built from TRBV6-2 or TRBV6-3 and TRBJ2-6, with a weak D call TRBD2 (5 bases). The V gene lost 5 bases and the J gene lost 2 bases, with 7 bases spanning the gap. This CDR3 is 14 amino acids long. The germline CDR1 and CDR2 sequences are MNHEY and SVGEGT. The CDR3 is CASSGGAGANVLTF. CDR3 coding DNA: TGTGCCAGCAGTGGAGGAGCTGGGGCCAACGTCCTGACTTTC.

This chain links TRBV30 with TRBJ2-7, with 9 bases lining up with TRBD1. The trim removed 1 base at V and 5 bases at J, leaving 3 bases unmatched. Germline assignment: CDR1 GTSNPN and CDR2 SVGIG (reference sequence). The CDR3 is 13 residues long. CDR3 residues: CAWSGWTGDEQYF. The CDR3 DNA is TGTGCCTGGAGTGGTTGGACAGGGGACGAGCAGTACTTC.

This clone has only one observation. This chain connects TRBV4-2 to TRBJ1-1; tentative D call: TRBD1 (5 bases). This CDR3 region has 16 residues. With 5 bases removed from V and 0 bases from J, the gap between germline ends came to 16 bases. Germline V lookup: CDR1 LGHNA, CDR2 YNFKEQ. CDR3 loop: CASSESDSFMNTEAFF. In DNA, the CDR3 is TGTGCCAGCAGCGAAAGTGACAGCTTTATGAACACTGAAGCTTTCTTT.